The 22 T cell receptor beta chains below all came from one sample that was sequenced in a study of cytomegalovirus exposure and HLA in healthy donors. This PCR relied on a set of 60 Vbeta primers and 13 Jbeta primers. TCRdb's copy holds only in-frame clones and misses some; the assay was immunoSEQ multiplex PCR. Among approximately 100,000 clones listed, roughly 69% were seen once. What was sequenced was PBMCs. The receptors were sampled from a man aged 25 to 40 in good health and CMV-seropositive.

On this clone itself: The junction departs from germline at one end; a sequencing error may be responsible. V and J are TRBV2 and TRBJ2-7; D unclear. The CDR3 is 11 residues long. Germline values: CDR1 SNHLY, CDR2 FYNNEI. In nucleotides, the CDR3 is TGTGACAGCAATGACGCCTACGAGCAGTACTTC. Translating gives CDSNDAYEQYF. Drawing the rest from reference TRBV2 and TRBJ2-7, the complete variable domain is EPEVTQTPSHQVTQMGQEVILRCVPISNHLYFYWYRQILGQKVEFLVSFYNNEISEKSEIFDDQFSVERPDGSNFTLKIRSTKLEDSAMYFCDSNDAYEQYFGPGTRLTVT.

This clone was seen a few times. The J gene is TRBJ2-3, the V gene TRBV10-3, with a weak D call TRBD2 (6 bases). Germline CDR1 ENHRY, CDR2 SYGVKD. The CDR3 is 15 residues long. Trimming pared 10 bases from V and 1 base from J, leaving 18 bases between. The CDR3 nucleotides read TGTGCCACGCAGAGGGACTCCTTTCGCACAGATACGCAGTATTTT. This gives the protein CATQRDSFRTDTQYF.

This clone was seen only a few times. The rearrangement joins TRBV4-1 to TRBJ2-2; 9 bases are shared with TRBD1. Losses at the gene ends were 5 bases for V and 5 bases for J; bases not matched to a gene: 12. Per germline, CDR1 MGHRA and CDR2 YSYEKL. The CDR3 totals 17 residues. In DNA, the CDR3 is TGCGCCAGCAGCGCTGATATGGGACAGGGAGTGACCGGGGAGCTGTTTTTT. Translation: CASSADMGQGVTGELFF.

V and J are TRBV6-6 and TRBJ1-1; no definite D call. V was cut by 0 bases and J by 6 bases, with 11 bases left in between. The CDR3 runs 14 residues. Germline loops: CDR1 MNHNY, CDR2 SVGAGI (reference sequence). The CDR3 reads CASSYSDSASEAFF. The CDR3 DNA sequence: TGTGCCAGCAGTTACTCGGACTCGGCGTCTGAAGCTTTCTTT.

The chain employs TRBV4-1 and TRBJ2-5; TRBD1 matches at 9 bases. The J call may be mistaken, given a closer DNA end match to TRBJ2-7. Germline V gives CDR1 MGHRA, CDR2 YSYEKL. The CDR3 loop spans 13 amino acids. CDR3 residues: CASSWDRAYEQYF. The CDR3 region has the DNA TGCGCCAGCAGCTGGGACAGGGCCTACGAGCAGTACTTC.

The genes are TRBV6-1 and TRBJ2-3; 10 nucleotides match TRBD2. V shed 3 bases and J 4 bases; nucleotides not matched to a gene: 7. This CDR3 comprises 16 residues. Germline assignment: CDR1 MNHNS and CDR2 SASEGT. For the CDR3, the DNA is TGTGCCAGCAGTGACCAGCGGGGGGGCCTCTCAGATACGCAGTATTTT. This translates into CASSDQRGGLSDTQYF.

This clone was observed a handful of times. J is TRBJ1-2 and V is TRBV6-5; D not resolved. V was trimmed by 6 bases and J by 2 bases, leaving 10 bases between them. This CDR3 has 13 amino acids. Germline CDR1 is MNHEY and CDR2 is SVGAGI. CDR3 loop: CASSPTRNYGYTF. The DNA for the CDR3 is TGTGCCAGCAGCCCGACACGGAACTATGGCTACACCTTC.

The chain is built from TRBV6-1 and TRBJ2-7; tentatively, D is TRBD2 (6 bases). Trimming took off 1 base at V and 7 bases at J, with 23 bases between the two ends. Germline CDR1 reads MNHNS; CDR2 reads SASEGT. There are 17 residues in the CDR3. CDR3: CASSEELKGGAYREQYF. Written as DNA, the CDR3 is TGTGCCAGCAGTGAAGAACTTAAAGGAGGGGCATATAGGGAGCAGTACTTC.

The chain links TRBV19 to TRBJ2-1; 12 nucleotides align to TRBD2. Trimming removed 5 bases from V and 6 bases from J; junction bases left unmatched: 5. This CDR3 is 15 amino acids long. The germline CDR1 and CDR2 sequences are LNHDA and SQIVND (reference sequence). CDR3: CASSRWTSGVNEQFF. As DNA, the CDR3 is TGTGCCAGTAGTCGTTGGACTAGCGGGGTCAATGAGCAGTTCTTC.

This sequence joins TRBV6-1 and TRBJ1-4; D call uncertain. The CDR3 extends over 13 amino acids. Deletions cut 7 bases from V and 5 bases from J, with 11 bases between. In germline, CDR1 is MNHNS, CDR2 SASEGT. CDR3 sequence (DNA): TGTGCCAGCACTGGCAGGCCCAATGAAAAACTGTTTTTT. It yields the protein CASTGRPNEKLFF.

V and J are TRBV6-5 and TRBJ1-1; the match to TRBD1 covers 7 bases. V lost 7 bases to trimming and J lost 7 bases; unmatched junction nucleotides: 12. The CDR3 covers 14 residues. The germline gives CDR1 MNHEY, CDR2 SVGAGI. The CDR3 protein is CASKRDSTSIEAFF. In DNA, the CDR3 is TGTGCCAGCAAGAGGGACAGTACATCAATTGAAGCTTTCTTT.

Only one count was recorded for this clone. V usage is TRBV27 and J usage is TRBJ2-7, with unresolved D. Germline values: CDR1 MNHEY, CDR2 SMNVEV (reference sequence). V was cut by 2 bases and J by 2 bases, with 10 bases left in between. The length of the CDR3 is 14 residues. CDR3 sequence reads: CASSLNTATYEQYF. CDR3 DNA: TGTGCCAGCAGTTTAAATACAGCTACCTACGAGCAGTACTTC.

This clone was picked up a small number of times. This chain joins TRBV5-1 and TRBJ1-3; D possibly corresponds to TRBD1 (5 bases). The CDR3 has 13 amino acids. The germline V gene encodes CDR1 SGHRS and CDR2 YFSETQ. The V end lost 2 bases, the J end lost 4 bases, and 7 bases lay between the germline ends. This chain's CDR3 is CASSLQEGNTIYF. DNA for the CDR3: TGCGCCAGCAGCTTACAGGAGGGAAACACCATATATTTT. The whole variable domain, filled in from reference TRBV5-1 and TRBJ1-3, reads KAGVTQTPRYLIKTRGQQVTLSCSPISGHRSVSWYQQTPGQGLQFLFEYFSETQRNKGNFPGRFSGRQFSNSRSEMNVSTLELGDSALYLCASSLQEGNTIYFGEGSWLTVV.

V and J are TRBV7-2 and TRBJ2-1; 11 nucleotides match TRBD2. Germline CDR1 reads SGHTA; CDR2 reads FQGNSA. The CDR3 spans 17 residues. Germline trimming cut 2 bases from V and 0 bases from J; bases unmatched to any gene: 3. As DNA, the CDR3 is TGTGCCAGCAGCTTACGTAGCGGGGGGGCCTCCTACAATGAGCAGTTCTTC. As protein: CASSLRSGGASYNEQFF. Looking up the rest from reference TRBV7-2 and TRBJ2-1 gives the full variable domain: GAGVSQSPSNKVTEKGKDVELRCDPISGHTALYWYRQSLGQGLEFLIYFQGNSAPDKSGLPSDRFSAERTGGSVSTLTIQRTQQEDSAVYLCASSLRSGGASYNEQFFGPGTRLTVL.

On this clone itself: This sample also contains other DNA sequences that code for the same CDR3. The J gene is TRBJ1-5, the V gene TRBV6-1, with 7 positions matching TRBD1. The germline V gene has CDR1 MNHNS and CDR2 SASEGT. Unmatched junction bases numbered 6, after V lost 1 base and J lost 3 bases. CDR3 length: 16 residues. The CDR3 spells CASSEGTGGYNQPQHF. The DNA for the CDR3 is TGTGCCAGCAGTGAAGGGACAGGAGGTTACAATCAGCCCCAGCATTTT.

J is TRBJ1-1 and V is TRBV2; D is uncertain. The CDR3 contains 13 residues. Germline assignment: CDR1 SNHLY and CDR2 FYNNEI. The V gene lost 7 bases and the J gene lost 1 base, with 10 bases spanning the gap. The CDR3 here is CASKSEGNTEAFF. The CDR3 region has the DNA TGTGCCAGCAAATCTGAGGGGAACACTGAAGCTTTCTTT.

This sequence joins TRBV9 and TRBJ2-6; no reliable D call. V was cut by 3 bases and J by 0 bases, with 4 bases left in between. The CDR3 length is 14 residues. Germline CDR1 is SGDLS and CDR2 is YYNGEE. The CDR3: CASSAGSGANVLTF. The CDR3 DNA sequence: TGTGCCAGCAGCGCCGGCTCTGGGGCCAACGTCCTGACTTTC.

The CDR3: CASSLSGLTDTQYF. The CDR3 DNA reads as TGTGCCAGCAGCTTAAGCGGCCTCACAGATACGCAGTATTTT. The chain uses TRBV7-9 and TRBJ2-3, with a possible D match to TRBD2 (5 bases). Trimming took off 2 bases at V and 2 bases at J, with 8 bases between the two ends. CDR3 length: 14 amino acids. CDR1 SEHNR and CDR2 FQNEAQ come from the germline V gene (reference sequence).

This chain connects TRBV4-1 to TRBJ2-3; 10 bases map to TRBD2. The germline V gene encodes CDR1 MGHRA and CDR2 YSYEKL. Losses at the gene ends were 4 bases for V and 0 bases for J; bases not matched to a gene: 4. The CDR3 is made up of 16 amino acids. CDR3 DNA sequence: TGCGCCAGCAGCCCCCTAGCGGGGGCCAGCACAGATACGCAGTATTTT. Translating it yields CASSPLAGASTDTQYF.

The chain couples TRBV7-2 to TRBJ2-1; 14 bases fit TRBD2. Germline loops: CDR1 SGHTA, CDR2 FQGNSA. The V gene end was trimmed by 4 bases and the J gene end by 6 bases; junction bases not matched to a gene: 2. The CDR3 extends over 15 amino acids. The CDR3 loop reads CASSSGTSGGNEQFF. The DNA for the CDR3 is TGTGCCAGCAGCTCCGGGACTAGCGGGGGCAATGAGCAGTTCTTC. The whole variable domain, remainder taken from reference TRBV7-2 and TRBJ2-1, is GAGVSQSPSNKVTEKGKDVELRCDPISGHTALYWYRQSLGQGLEFLIYFQGNSAPDKSGLPSDRFSAERTGGSVSTLTIQRTQQEDSAVYLCASSSGTSGGNEQFFGPGTRLTVL.

The CDR3 here is CASSQDKGTVNSPLHF. In nucleotides, the CDR3 is TGTGCCAGCAGCCAAGATAAGGGGACAGTTAATTCACCCCTCCACTTT. The rearrangement joins TRBV14 to TRBJ1-6; TRBD1 matches 7 bases. Per the germline V gene, CDR1 is SGHDN and CDR2 is FVKESK. The CDR3 consists of 16 residues. The V gene end was trimmed by 0 bases and the J gene end by 6 bases; junction bases not matched to a gene: 5.

Here the CDR3 DNA reads TGCAGCGTTGGAACAGGGGCCCTTGAAGCTTTCTTT. It yields the protein CSVGTGALEAFF. The chain links TRBV29-1 to TRBJ1-1; 7 nucleotides align to TRBD1. V shed 4 bases, J shed 7 bases, and the junction held 6 bases outside the gene matches. The CDR3 is 12 residues long. Germline V gives CDR1 SQVTM, CDR2 ANQGSEA.